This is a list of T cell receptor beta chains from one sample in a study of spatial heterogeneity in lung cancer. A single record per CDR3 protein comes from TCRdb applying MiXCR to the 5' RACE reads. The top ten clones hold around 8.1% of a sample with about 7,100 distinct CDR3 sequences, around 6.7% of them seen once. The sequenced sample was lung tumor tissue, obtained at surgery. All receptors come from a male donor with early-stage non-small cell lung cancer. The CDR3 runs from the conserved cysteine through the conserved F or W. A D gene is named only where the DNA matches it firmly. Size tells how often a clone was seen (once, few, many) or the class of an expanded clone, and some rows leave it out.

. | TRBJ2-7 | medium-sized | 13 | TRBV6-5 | CASSYEGGSEQYF | TGTGCCAGCAGTTATGAAGGGGGATCGGAGCAGTACTTC
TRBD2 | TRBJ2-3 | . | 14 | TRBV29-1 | CSARLAGGIDTQYF | TGCAGCGCGAGACTAGCGGGAGGTATAGATACGCAGTATTTT
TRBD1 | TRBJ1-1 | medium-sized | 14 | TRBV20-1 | CSARDPGQGLEAFF | TGCAGTGCTAGAGATCCGGGACAGGGATTAGAAGCTTTCTTT
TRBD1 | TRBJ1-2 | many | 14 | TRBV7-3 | CASSPTGQGRGYTF | TGTGCCAGCAGCCCTACTGGACAGGGACGTGGCTACACCTTC
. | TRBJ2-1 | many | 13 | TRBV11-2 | CASSLVAYNEQFF | TGTGCCAGCAGCCTTGTGGCGTACAATGAGCAGTTCTTC
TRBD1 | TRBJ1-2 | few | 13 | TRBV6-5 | CASSPGTGYGYTF | TGTGCCAGCAGTCCCGGGACAGGCTATGGCTACACCTTC
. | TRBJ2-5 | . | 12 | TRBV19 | CASKDYQETQYF | TGTGCCAGTAAGGACTACCAAGAGACCCAGTACTTC
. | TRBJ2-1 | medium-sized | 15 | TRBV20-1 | CSARARRSSYNEQFF | TGCAGTGCAAGAGCAAGGAGGTCCTCCTACAATGAGCAGTTCTTC
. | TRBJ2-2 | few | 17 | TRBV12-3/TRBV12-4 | CASSTTGIATSTGELFF | TGTGCCAGCAGTACCACAGGGATTGCGACGAGCACCGGGGAGCTGTTTTTT
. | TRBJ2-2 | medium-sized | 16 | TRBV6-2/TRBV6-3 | CASTGQDGAGTGELFF | TGTGCCAGCACCGGCCAAGACGGGGCCGGCACCGGGGAGCTGTTTTTT
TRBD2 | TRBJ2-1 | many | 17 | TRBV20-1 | CSAIGTSGRISYNEQFF | TGCAGTGCTATCGGGACTAGCGGGAGGATCTCCTACAATGAGCAGTTCTTC
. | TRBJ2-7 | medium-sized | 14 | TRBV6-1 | CASSSRTDYVEQYF | TGTGCCAGCAGTTCCCGGACGGACTACGTCGAGCAGTACTTC